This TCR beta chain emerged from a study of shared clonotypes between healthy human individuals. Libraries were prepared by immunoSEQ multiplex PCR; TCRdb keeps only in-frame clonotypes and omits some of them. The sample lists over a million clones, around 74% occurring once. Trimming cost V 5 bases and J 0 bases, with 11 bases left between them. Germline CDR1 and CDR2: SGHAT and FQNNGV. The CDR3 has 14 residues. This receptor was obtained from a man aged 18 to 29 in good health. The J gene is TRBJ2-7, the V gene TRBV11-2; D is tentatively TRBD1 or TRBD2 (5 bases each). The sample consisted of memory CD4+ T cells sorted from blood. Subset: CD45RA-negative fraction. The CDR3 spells CASSGTVGSYEQYF. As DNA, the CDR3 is TGTGCCAGCAGCGGGACCGTCGGCTCCTACGAGCAGTACTTC.